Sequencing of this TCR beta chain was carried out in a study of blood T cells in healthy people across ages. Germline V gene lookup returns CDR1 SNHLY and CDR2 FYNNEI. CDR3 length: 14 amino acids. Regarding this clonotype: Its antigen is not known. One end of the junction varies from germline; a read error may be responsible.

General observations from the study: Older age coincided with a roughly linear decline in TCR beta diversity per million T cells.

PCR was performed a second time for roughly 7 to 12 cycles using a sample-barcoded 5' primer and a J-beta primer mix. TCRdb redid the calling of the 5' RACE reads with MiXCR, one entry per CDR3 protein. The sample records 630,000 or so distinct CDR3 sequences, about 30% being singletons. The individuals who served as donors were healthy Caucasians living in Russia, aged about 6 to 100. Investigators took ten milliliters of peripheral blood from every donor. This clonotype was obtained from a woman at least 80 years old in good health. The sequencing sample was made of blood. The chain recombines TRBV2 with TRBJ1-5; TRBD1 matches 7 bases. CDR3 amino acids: CAGSSRQGGQPQHF. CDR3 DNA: TGTGCCGGCAGTTCTAGACAGGGCGGTCAGCCCCAGCATTTT.